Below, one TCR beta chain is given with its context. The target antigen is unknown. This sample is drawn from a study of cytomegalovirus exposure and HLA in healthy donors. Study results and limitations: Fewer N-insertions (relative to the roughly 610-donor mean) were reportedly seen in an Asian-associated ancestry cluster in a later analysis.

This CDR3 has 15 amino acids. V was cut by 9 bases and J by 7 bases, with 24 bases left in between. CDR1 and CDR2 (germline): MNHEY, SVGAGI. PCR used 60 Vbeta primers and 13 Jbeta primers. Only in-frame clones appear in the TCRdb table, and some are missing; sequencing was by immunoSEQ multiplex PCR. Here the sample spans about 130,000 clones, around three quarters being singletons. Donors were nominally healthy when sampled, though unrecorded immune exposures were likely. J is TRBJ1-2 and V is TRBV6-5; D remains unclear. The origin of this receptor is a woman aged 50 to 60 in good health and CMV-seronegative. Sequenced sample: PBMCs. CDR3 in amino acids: CASSRGGPRECGYTF. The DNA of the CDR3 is TGTGCCAGTTCCCGAGGCGGGCCAAGGGAATGTGGCTACACCTTC.